This T cell receptor (beta chain) was sequenced for a study of cytomegalovirus exposure and HLA in healthy donors. About this clone itself: Its antigen is undetermined.

Whole-study findings and limits: The investigators catalogued 164 TCR beta chains as cytomegalovirus-associated.

The PCR contained 60 Vbeta and 13 Jbeta primers. Sequenced by immunoSEQ multiplex PCR; TCRdb stores in-frame clones only, minus some. This table has about 270,000 clones, 86% appearing once. After removal of 3 bases from V and 1 base from J, the junction contained 3 bases not matched to a gene. Looked up from germline, CDR1 is SGHRS and CDR2 is YFSETQ. The CDR3 is made up of 14 amino acids. The source of this sequence is a man aged 35 to 55 in good health and CMV-seropositive. The sample taken for sequencing was PBMCs. V and J are TRBV5-1 and TRBJ1-1; TRBD1 matches at 7 bases. The CDR3 here is CASSYRTGNTEAFF. CDR3 sequence (DNA): TGCGCCAGCAGCTACCGGACAGGGAACACTGAAGCTTTCTTT.